These T cell receptor beta chains were read from a single sample in a study of intratumoral heterogeneity in liver cancer. Profiled with immunoSEQ multiplex PCR; TCRdb holds only in-frame clones, not every one. Of thousands of clones in the sample, approximately 71% were seen once. Source: tumor-adjacent normal tissue, taken before any cancer treatment. These receptor sequences come from a man between 65 and 80 years old with hepatocellular carcinoma. Both conserved end residues are trimmed from each CDR3. Size is stated for part of the rows, as once, few or many counts, or as a class when the clone is expanded.

J gene	clone size	V gene	CDR3 protein
TRBJ2-5	NA	TRBV7-9	ASSLGLGQEQETQY
TRBJ1-5	NA	TRBV7-2	ASSEQSNQPQH
TRBJ1-2	NA	TRBV15	ATSRAGTGGARGYT
TRBJ2-7	large	TRBV9	ASSARDWAYEQY
TRBJ1-1	NA	TRBV15	ATSKMGRAF
TRBJ1-6	NA	TRBV4-3	ASSQEVRAPLH
TRBJ1-1	NA	TRBV28	ASSLVGQGNTEAF
TRBJ1-1	medium-sized	TRBV19	ASSATGYTEAF
TRBJ2-7	NA	TRBV2	ASSSNGLSDSEQY
TRBJ1-1	NA	TRBV5-4	ASRGSPQGEAF